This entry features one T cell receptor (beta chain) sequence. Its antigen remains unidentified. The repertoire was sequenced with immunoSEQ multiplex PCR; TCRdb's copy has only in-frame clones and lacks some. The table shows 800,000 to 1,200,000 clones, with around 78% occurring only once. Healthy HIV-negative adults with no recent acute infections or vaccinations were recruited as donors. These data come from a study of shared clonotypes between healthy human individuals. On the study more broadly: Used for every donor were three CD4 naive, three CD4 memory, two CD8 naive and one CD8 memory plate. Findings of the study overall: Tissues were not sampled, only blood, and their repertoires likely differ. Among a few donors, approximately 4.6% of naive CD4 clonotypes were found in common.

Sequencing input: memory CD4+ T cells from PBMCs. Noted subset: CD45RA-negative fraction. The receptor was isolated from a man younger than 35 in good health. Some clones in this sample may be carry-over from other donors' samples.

This CDR3 reads CASSQGQSYEQYF. CDR3 in DNA: TGCGCCAGCAGCCAGGGACAGTCCTACGAGCAGTACTTC. The chain combines TRBV5-1 with TRBJ2-7, with 7 positions matching TRBD1. Germline CDR1 is SGHRS and CDR2 is YFSETQ. The CDR3 totals 13 residues. V shed 4 bases, J shed 1 base, and the junction held 2 bases outside the gene matches.